The 19 T cell receptor beta chains below come from one sample, sequenced in a study of Graves' ophthalmopathy and Graves' hyperthyroidism. Amplification targeted the TCR beta CDR3 regions, with RNA transcripts as the source material. HTBI primers served in a first-round RT-PCR, which a second-round multiplex PCR followed. TCRdb processed the multiplex PCR reads anew with MiXCR; each CDR3 protein has one entry. Among more than 1,000,000 distinct CDR3 sequences listed, approximately 35% were seen once. Sequenced input: peripheral blood or thyroid tissue (not recorded which). Source of these receptors: an adult man with Graves' hyperthyroidism.

The V and J genes are TRBV5-1 and TRBJ2-7, with TRBD1 matching over 11 bases. Germline trimming cut 4 bases from V and 2 bases from J; bases unmatched to any gene: 14. This CDR3 is 18 amino acids long. Germline V gene data show CDR1 as SGHRS and CDR2 as YFSETQ. CDR3 in DNA: TGCGCCAGCAGCGCCGGACAGGGGGCCCAGCGGATCACCTACGAGCAGTACTTC. Protein: CASSAGQGAQRITYEQYF.

The rearrangement links TRBV20-1 to TRBJ2-5; 7 bases map to TRBD1. Germline CDR1 and CDR2: DFQATT and SNEGSKA (reference sequence). CDR3 size: 15 residues. The trim removed 1 base at V and 5 bases at J, leaving 10 bases unmatched. CDR3 loop: CSARATGVAEETQYF. For the CDR3, the DNA is TGCAGTGCTAGAGCCACAGGGGTGGCGGAGGAGACCCAGTACTTC.

This chain links TRBV7-9 with TRBJ2-6, with D tentatively TRBD1 or TRBD2 (5 bases each). Trimming removed 5 bases from V and 15 bases from J, with 11 bases in between. Germline V gene data show CDR1 as SEHNR and CDR2 as FQNEAQ (reference sequence). CDR3 length equals 11 residues. The CDR3 coding sequence is TGTGCCAGCAGCCACGCCGGGGCCCTGACTTTC. It encodes CASSHAGALTF. The full variable domain, its missing parts supplied by reference TRBV7-9 and TRBJ2-6, is DTGVSQNPRHKITKRGQNVTFRCDPISEHNRLYWYRQTLGQGPEFLTYFQNEAQLEKSRLLSDRFSAERPKGSFSTLEIQRTEQGDSAMYLCASSHAGALTFGAGSRLTVL.

As concerns this clonotype: This may come from a read error, since a much larger clone is one base off. The chain has TRBV19 and TRBJ2-7; TRBD2 aligns across 8 bases. The CDR3 totals 13 residues. CDR1 and CDR2 from the germline V gene are LNHDA and SQIVND (reference sequence). CDR3 nucleotide sequence: TGTGACAGTAGCCCTAGCGGGTACTACGAGCAGTACTTC. Protein sequence: CDSSPSGYYEQYF. The full variable domain, in which reference TRBV19 and TRBJ2-7 provide the parts outside the CDR3, is DGGITQSPKYLFRKEGQNVTLSCEQNLNHDAMYWYRQDPGQGLRLIYYSQIVNDFQKGDIAEGYSVSREKKESFPLTVTSAQKNPTAFYLCDSSPSGYYEQYFGPGTRLTVT.

This clonotype has just a few counts. The gene calls are TRBV5-4 and TRBJ2-7; D may match TRBD1 or TRBD2 (6 bases each). V was cut by 0 bases and J by 5 bases, with 12 bases left in between. The CDR3 contains 14 residues. Looked up from germline, CDR1 is SGHNT and CDR2 is YYREEE (reference sequence). The CDR3 loop reads CASSLEGGTNEQYF. Here the CDR3 DNA reads TGTGCCAGCAGCTTGGAAGGGGGGACAAACGAGCAGTACTTC.

J is TRBJ1-1 and V is TRBV20-1; D perhaps matches TRBD1 (6 bases). This CDR3 has 12 residues. Per the germline V gene, CDR1 is DFQATT and CDR2 is SNEGSKA (reference sequence). V lost 3 bases to trimming and J lost 4 bases, with 9 bases between them. CDR3 amino acids: CSARGRGTEAFF. The CDR3, as DNA: TGCAGTGCTAGGGGCAGGGGCACTGAAGCTTTCTTT.

As for this clonotype: With a much larger clone just one base away, this may be a read error. The chain uses TRBV19 and TRBJ2-5; maybe TRBD2 (6 bases). CDR1 is LNHDA, CDR2 SQIVND, per germline (reference sequence). The CDR3 consists of 15 residues. V lost 4 bases, J lost 2 bases, and 14 bases lay in between. The CDR3 is CASSTSGTEQETQYF. CDR3 coding DNA: TGTGCCAGTAGTACCTCCGGGACTGAGCAAGAGACCCAGTACTTC.

This clonotype was observed once. The CDR3 spells CASSELGGGNEQYF. The CDR3 nucleotides are TGTGCCAGCAGTGAATTGGGAGGCGGAAACGAGCAGTACTTC. The chain carries TRBV2 and TRBJ2-7; tentatively, D is TRBD2 (6 bases). V lost 2 bases and J 5 bases, leaving 13 bases between the germline ends. The CDR3 extends over 14 amino acids. Germline assignment: CDR1 SNHLY and CDR2 FYNNEI.

This clonotype was seen only once. The junction and the germline gene differ at one end; a read error may be behind it. This chain connects TRBV10-3 to TRBJ2-5, with D tentatively TRBD1 or TRBD2 (5 bases each). The V gene's germline CDR1 is ENHRY and CDR2 SYGVKD. The CDR3 loop spans 12 amino acids. DNA for the CDR3: TGTGCCAGCAGCTCATCCTCGGGGACCCGGTACTTC. This gives the protein CASSSSSGTRYF.

As for this clonotype: A much larger clone lies one base from this, so it may be a read error. The chain employs TRBV7-9 and TRBJ2-7, with no clear D. Germline-derived CDR1 and CDR2 are SEHNR and FQNEAQ (reference sequence). The CDR3 extends over 13 amino acids. CDR3 bases: TGCGCCAGCAGCCAAGAATCCGGCTACAAGCAGTACTTC. Protein product: CASSQESGYKQYF.

The V and J genes are TRBV29-1 and TRBJ2-7; 7 nucleotides agree with TRBD2. The CDR3 totals 13 residues. J was trimmed by 2 bases and V by 4 bases; bases with no gene match: 5. Per germline, CDR1 SQVTM and CDR2 ANQGSEA. The CDR3 region has the DNA TGCAGCGTTGCGGGAGGACTCGCCTACGAGCAGTACTTC. Translation: CSVAGGLAYEQYF.

A word on this clonotype: The junction departs from germline at one end; a sequencing error may be responsible. This chain uses TRBV13 with TRBJ1-2; weak D call: TRBD1 (6 bases). The CDR3 extends over 13 amino acids. Germline CDR1 PRHDT, CDR2 FYEKMQ (reference sequence). In DNA, the CDR3 is TGCGCCAGCAGCCAAGGGGGGGGCGAAGGCTACACCTTC. Protein sequence: CASSQGGGEGYTF.

This clonotype was counted ten times or more. The genes are TRBV7-8 and TRBJ1-2; D remains ambiguous. The germline CDR1 and CDR2 sequences are SGHVS and FQNEAQ. Trimming left V 0 bases short and J 4 bases short, with 6 bases between. The length of the CDR3 is 13 residues. The DNA for the CDR3 is TGTGCCAGCAGCTTAGCCACCTCCTATGGCTACACCTTC. Translation gives CASSLATSYGYTF.

The rearrangement joins TRBV29-1 to TRBJ1-4; weak D call: TRBD1 (6 bases). The germline V gene has CDR1 SQVTM and CDR2 ANQGSEA. Deletions cut 7 bases from V and 2 bases from J, with 8 bases between. CDR3 length: 12 residues. The CDR3 sequence is CSGGGTNEKLFF. The CDR3 nucleotides are TGCAGCGGGGGGGGCACTAATGAAAAACTGTTTTTT.

This clonotype was seen a single time. The chain recombines TRBV19 with TRBJ2-6, with D hard to call. The CDR3 consists of 15 residues. CDR1 and CDR2 from the germline V gene are LNHDA and SQIVND (reference sequence). Trimming shortened V by 9 bases and J by 0 bases, and 12 bases separated the two germline ends. This CDR3 is CASSDLGSGANVLTF. The DNA of the CDR3 is TGTGCCAGCAGTGACTTGGGCTCTGGGGCCAACGTCCTGACTTTC. Supplemented by reference TRBV19 and TRBJ2-6, the full variable domain reads DGGITQSPKYLFRKEGQNVTLSCEQNLNHDAMYWYRQDPGQGLRLIYYSQIVNDFQKGDIAEGYSVSREKKESFPLTVTSAQKNPTAFYLCASSDLGSGANVLTFGAGSRLTVL.

For this clonotype: Sequence at one end of the junction differs from germline and may be a read error. V and J are TRBV25-1 and TRBJ1-4; TRBD1 is a possible D gene (5 bases). The CDR3 length is 15 residues. The germline gives CDR1 MGHDK, CDR2 SYGVNS. The CDR3 here is CASSEYGTHHEELFF. CDR3 coding DNA: TGTGCCAGCAGTGAGTATGGGACCCATCATGAAGAACTGTTTTTT.

Worth noting for this clonotype: A much larger clone is a single base away; this may be a read error. The chain couples TRBV6-5 to TRBJ2-2; D unclear. The V end was cut by 5 bases, the J end by 4 bases, with 14 bases between. This CDR3 contains 15 residues. The V gene's germline CDR1 is MNHEY and CDR2 SVGAGI. The CDR3, as DNA: TGTGCCAGCAGTGAGCCTAGGTCGCTCACCGGGGAGCTGTTTTTT. Residues: CASSEPRSLTGELFF.

This clonotype has a handful of counts. An end of the junction does not agree with germline; a read error may underlie this. The chain employs TRBV7-8 and TRBJ2-7, with 7 bases lining up with TRBD1. The germline CDR1 and CDR2 sequences are SGHVS and FQNEAQ. The CDR3 totals 18 residues. CDR3 in amino acids: CASSQYPPRGTDSYEQYF. CDR3 coding DNA: TGCGCCAGCAGCCAATATCCTCCTAGGGGGACAGACTCCTACGAGCAGTACTTC.

This clonotype has ten or more counts. The rearrangement uses TRBV15 and TRBJ1-1; TRBD1 aligns across 8 bases. Germline CDR1 LNHNV, CDR2 YYDKDF (reference sequence). V was pared by 0 bases and J by 4 bases, with 4 bases of the junction left unmatched. This CDR3 has 15 amino acids. CDR3 residues: CATSRDTGGGTEAFF. The DNA for the CDR3 is TGTGCCACCAGCAGAGATACAGGGGGAGGCACTGAAGCTTTCTTT.